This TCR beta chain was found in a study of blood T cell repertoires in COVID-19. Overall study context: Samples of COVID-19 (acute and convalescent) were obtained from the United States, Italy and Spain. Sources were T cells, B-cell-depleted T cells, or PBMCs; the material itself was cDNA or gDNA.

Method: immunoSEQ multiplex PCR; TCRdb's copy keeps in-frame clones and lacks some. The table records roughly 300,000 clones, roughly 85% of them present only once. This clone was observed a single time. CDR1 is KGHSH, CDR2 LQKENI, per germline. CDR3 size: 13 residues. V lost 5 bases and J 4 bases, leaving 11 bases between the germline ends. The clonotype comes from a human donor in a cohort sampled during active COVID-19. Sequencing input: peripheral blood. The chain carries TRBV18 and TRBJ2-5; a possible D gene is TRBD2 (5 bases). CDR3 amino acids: CASSEGVGETQYF. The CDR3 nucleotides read TGTGCCAGCTCAGAGGGAGTCGGAGAGACCCAGTACTTC. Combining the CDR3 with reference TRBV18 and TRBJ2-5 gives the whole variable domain NAGVMQNPRHLVRRRGQEARLRCSPMKGHSHVYWYRQLPEEGLKFMVYLQKENIIDESGMPKERFSAEFPKEGPSILRIQQVVRGDSAAYFCASSEGVGETQYFGPGTRLLVL.